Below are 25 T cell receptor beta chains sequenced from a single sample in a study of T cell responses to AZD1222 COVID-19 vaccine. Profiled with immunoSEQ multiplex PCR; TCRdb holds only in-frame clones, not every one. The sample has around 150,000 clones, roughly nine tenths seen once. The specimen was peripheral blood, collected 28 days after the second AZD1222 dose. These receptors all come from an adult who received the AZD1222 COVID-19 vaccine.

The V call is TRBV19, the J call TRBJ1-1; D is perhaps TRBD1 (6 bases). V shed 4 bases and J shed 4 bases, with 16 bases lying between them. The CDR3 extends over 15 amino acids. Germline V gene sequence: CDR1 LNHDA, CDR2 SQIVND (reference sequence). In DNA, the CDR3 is TGTGCCAGTAGTAAGGACAGAAGGGTAGGCACTGAAGCTTTCTTT. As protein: CASSKDRRVGTEAFF.

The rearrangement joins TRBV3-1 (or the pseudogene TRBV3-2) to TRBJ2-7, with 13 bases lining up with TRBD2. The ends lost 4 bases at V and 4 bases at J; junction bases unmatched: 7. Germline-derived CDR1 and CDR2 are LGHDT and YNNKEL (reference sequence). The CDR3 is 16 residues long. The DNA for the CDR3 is TGTGCCAGCAGCCTTACGCGGACTAGCGGGGGATACGAGCAGTACTTC. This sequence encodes CASSLTRTSGGYEQYF.

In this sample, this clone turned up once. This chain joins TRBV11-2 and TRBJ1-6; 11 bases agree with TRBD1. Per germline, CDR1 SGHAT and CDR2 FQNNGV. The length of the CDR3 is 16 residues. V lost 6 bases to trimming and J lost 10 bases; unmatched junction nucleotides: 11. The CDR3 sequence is CASSHPAGQGVSPLHF. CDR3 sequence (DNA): TGTGCCAGCAGTCATCCGGCGGGACAGGGGGTATCACCCCTCCACTTT.

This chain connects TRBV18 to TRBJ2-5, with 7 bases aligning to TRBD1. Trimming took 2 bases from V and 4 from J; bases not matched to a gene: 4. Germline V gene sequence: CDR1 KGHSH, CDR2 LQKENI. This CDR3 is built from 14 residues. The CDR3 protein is CASSPNRQGETQYF. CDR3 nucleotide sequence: TGTGCCAGCTCACCAAATAGACAGGGAGAGACCCAGTACTTC.

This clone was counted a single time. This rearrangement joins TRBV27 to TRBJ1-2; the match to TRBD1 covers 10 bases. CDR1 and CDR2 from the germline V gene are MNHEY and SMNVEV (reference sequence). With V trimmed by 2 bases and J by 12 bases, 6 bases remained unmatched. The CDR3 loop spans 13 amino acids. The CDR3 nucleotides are TGTGCCAGCAGTTTAGGGGACAGGGGCCCCCACACCTTC. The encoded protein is CASSLGDRGPHTF.

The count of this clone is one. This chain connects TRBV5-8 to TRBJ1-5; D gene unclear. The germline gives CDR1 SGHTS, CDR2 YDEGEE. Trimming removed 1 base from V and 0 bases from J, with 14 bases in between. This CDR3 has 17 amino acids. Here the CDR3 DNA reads TGTGCCAGCAGCTTGATCGCAGGCGACTTTAGCAATCAGCCCCAGCATTTT. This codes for CASSLIAGDFSNQPQHF.

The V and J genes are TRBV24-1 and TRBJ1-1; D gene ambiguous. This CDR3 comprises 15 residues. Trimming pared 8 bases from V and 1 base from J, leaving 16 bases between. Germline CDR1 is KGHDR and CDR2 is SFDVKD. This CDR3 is CATTSRRVRNTEAFF. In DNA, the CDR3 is TGTGCCACCACCTCGCGAAGGGTAAGGAACACTGAAGCTTTCTTT.

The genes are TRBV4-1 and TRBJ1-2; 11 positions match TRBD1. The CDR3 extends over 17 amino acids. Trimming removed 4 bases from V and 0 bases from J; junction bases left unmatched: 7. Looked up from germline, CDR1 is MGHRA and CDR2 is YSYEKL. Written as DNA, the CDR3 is TGCGCCAGCAGCCCTCGGGACAGGGGGGGCGCTAACTATGGCTACACCTTC. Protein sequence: CASSPRDRGGANYGYTF.

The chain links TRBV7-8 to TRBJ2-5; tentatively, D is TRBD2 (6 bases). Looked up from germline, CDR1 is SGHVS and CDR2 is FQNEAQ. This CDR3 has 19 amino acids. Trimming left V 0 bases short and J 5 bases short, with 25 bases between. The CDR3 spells CASSLASSGPTGDVETQYF. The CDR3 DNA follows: TGTGCCAGCAGCTTAGCCAGCAGTGGTCCGACGGGGGATGTGGAGACCCAGTACTTC. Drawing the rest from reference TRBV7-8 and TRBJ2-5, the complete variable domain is GAGVSQSPRYKVAKRGQDVALRCDPISGHVSLFWYQQALGQGPEFLTYFQNEAQLDKSGLPSDRFFAERPEGSVSTLKIQRTQQEDSAVYLCASSLASSGPTGDVETQYFGPGTRLLVL.

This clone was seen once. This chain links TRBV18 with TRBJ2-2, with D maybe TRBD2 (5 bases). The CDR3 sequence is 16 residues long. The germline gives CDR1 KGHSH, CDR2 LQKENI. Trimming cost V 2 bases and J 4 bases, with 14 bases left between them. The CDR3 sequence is CASSPGGGQFTGELFF. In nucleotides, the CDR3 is TGTGCCAGCTCACCAGGCGGCGGGCAGTTCACCGGGGAGCTGTTTTTT.

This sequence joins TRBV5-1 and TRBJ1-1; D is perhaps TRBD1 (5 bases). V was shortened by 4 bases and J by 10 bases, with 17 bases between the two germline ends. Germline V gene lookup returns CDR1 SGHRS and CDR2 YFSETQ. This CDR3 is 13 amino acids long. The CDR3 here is CASSQPGGSGAFF. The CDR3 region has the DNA TGCGCCAGCAGCCAACCCGGGGGGAGCGGAGCTTTCTTT.

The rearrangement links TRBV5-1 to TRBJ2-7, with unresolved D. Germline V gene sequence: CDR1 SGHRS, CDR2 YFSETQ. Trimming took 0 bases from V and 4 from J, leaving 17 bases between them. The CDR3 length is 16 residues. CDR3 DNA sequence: TGCGCCAGCAGCTTGGTGGCTGGAATATACATATACGAGCAGTACTTC. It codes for CASSLVAGIYIYEQYF.

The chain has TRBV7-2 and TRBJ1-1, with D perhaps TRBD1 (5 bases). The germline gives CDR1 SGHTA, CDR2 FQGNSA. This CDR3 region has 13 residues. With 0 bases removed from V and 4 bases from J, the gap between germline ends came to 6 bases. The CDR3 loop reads CASSLAGLTEAFF. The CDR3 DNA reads TGTGCCAGCAGCTTAGCGGGGCTCACTGAAGCTTTCTTT.

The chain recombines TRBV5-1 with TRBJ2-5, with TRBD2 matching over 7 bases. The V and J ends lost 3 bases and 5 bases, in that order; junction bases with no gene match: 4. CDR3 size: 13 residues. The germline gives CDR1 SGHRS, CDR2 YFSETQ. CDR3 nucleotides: TGCGCCAGCAGCTGGGGGACTATTGAGACCCAGTACTTC. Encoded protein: CASSWGTIETQYF.

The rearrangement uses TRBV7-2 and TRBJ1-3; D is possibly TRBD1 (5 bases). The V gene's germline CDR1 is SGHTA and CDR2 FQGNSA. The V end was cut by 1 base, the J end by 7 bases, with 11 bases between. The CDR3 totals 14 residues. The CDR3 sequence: CASSLVGWGNTIYF. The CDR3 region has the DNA TGTGCCAGCAGCTTAGTTGGTTGGGGCAACACCATATATTTT.

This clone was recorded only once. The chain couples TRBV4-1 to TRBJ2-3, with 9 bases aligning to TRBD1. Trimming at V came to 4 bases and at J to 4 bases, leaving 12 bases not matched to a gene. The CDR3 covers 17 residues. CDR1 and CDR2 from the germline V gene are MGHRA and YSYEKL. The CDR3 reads CASSRSRRQGVADTQYF. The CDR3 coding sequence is TGCGCCAGCAGCCGTTCCAGGCGACAGGGGGTCGCAGATACGCAGTATTTT.

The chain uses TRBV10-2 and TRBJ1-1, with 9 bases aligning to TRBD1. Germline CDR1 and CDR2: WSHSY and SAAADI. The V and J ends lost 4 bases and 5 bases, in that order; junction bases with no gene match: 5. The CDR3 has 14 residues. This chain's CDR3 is CASSGDREGTEAFF. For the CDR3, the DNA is TGCGCCAGCAGTGGGGACAGGGAAGGGACTGAAGCTTTCTTT.

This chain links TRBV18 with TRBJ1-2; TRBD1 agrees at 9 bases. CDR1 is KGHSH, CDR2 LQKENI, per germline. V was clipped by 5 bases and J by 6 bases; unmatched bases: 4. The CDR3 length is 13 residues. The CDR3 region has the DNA TGTGCCAGCTCAGGAAGGACAGGGGATGGCTACACCTTC. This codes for CASSGRTGDGYTF. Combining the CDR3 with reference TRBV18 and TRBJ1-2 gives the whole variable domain NAGVMQNPRHLVRRRGQEARLRCSPMKGHSHVYWYRQLPEEGLKFMVYLQKENIIDESGMPKERFSAEFPKEGPSILRIQQVVRGDSAAYFCASSGRTGDGYTFGSGTRLTVV.

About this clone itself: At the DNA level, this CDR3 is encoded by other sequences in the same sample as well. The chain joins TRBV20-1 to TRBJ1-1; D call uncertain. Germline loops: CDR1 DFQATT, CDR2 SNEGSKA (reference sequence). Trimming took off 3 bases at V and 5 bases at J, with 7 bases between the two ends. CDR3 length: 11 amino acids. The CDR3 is CSARGGTEAFF. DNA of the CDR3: TGCAGTGCTAGGGGAGGGACTGAAGCTTTCTTT.

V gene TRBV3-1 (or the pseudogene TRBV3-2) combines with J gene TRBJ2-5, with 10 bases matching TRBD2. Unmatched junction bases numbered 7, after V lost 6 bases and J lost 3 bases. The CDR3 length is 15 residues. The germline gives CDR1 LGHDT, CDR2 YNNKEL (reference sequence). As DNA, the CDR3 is TGTGCCAGCAGGGCTAGCGGGGGTAAGGAAGAGACCCAGTACTTC. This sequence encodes CASRASGGKEETQYF.

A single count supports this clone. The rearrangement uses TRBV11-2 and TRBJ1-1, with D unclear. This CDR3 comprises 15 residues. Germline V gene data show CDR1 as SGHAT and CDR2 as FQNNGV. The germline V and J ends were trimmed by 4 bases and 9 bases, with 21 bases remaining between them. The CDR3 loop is CASSSEVGSVEQAFF. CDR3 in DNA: TGTGCCAGCAGCTCAGAGGTTGGGTCGGTGGAACAAGCTTTCTTT.

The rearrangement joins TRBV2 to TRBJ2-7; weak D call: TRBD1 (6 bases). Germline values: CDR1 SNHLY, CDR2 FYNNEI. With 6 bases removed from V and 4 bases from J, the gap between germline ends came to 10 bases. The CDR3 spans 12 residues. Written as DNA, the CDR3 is TGTGCCAGCAGACTCGACAGGTACGAGCAGTACTTC. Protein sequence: CASRLDRYEQYF.

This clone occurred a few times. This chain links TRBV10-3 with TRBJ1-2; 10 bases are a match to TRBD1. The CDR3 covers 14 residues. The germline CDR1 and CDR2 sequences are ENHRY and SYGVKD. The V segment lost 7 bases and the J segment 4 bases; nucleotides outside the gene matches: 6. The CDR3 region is CAINGQGEGYGYTF. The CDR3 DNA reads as TGTGCCATCAACGGACAGGGGGAAGGCTATGGCTACACCTTC.

The CDR3 DNA is TGCGCCAGCAGCCGCTCGGGGGGCTCCCACGTCGAGCAGTACTTC. It encodes CASSRSGGSHVEQYF. This sequence joins TRBV4-1 and TRBJ2-7; D might be TRBD2 (7 bases). The CDR3 length is 15 residues. Trimming left V 4 bases short and J 6 bases short, with 19 bases between. The germline V gene has CDR1 MGHRA and CDR2 YSYEKL.

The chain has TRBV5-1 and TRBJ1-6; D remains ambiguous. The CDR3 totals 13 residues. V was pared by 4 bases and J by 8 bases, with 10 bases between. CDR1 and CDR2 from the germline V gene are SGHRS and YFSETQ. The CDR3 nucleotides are TGCGCCAGCAGCCTCGACTTGGATTCACCCCTCCACTTT. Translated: CASSLDLDSPLHF.